This T cell receptor beta chain was identified during a study of somatic mutations in cytotoxic T cells in rheumatoid arthritis. Study summary: Nearly 100% purity was obtained when some V beta antibody-stained T-cell populations were flow-sorted; these included V beta1+ cells sequenced for TCRB.

The CDR3 is made up of 13 amino acids. Germline V gives CDR1 LNHDA, CDR2 SQIVND (reference sequence). V lost 5 bases and J lost 4; bases outside the gene matches: 4. The authors' processing: Patient-derived CD8+ clones with a size above 1% showed rare matches to published virus-specific TCRB sequences. TCRdb's table, derived via immunoSEQ multiplex PCR, lists solely in-frame clones and lacks some. V, J and clone size are taken as reported in that table, and D and trimming were inferred from the DNA itself. The sample includes 15,000 to 20,000 clones, under 85% of them seen just once. This clone has just one count. Its matching antigen is unknown. Study findings and constraints: With advancing age, CD8+ clonality climbed in rheumatoid arthritis patients but did not rise in healthy controls. The top CD8+ clone topped 20% of CD8+ cells in about an eighth of the roughly 60 patients.

The sequenced sample was CD8+ T cells sorted from blood. The chain links TRBV19 to TRBJ1-2; TRBD1 aligns across 7 bases. The sequence was collected from a man between 18 and 29 years old with rheumatoid arthritis. CDR3 region: CASSQTGIYGYTF. The CDR3 DNA reads as TGTGCCAGTAGTCAGACAGGGATCTATGGCTACACCTTC.